This TCR beta chain was observed in a study of cytomegalovirus exposure and HLA in healthy donors. Healthy bone marrow donors formed the donor group. Unmatched junction bases numbered 5, after V lost 6 bases and J lost 6 bases. This CDR3 is 13 amino acids long. Germline lookup yields CDR1 LNHDA and CDR2 SQIVND (reference sequence). Both 60 Vbeta primers and 13 Jbeta primers went into the PCR. Produced via immunoSEQ multiplex PCR; TCRdb's table is partial and in-frame only. This sample carries roughly 110,000 clones, approximately 58% of them seen once, and the ten largest clones take 2.2%. Study results and limitations: Looking again later, the authors saw that most CMV-associated TCR beta chains seemed HLA-restricted.

This clone was seen once. Its antigen is not identified. The sequencing input was PBMCs. This chain connects TRBV19 to TRBJ1-2; 9 nucleotides agree with TRBD1. This TCR was sampled from a woman in her 30s in good health and CMV-seronegative. CDR3 protein: CASRGQGRDGYTF. CDR3 bases: TGTGCCAGTAGGGGACAGGGACGAGATGGCTACACCTTC.